The 6 T cell receptor beta chains reported below all come from one sample, sequenced in a study of blood T cell repertoires in COVID-19. Libraries were prepared by immunoSEQ multiplex PCR; TCRdb keeps only in-frame clonotypes and omits some of them. Here the sample spans over 100,000 clones, about four fifths being singletons. The sequencing sample was made of peripheral blood. These receptors originate from a man aged 55 to 70 with acute or convalescent COVID-19.

This clone was seen once. V is TRBV15 and J is TRBJ1-5; D might be TRBD1 (5 bases). V dropped 0 bases and J dropped 6 bases, with 12 bases sitting between them. CDR3 length: 15 residues. Germline values: CDR1 LNHNV, CDR2 YYDKDF (reference sequence). CDR3 DNA sequence: TGTGCCACCAGCAGAGATAGGCAGGGAGGTCAGCCCCAGCATTTT. Translated, it gives CATSRDRQGGQPQHF.

The V and J genes are TRBV18 and TRBJ1-5; tentatively, D is TRBD1 (6 bases). Per germline, CDR1 KGHSH and CDR2 LQKENI. The V end lost 3 bases, the J end lost 2 bases, and 11 bases lay between the germline ends. The CDR3 extends over 15 amino acids. DNA for the CDR3: TGTGCCAGCTCACCTGAGAGGACAGGCAATCAGCCCCAGCATTTT. Translation: CASSPERTGNQPQHF.

The gene calls are TRBV11-3 and TRBJ2-6; D unresolved. Trimming left V 5 bases short and J 0 bases short, with 11 bases between. The CDR3 loop spans 16 amino acids. Germline CDR1 and CDR2: SGHNT and YENEEA. CDR3 sequence: CASSLTALSGANVLTF. CDR3 nucleotide sequence: TGTGCCAGCAGCCTAACAGCCCTCTCTGGGGCCAACGTCCTGACTTTC.

The chain employs TRBV18 and TRBJ2-3; 8 bases line up with TRBD1. V lost 4 bases and J lost 2; bases outside the gene matches: 8. This CDR3 region has 16 residues. Per germline, CDR1 KGHSH and CDR2 LQKENI. The CDR3 nucleotides read TGTGCCAGCTCACTACGAACAGGGGGGAACACAGATACGCAGTATTTT. This sequence encodes CASSLRTGGNTDTQYF.

The rearrangement joins TRBV5-6 to TRBJ2-1; weak D call: TRBD1 (6 bases). Trimming removed 0 bases from V and 0 bases from J, with 7 bases in between. The V gene's germline CDR1 is SGHDT and CDR2 YYEEEE. The CDR3 runs 15 residues. The chain's CDR3 is CASSLAGDSYNEQFF. The CDR3 DNA reads as TGTGCCAGCAGCTTGGCAGGGGACTCCTACAATGAGCAGTTCTTC.

The J gene is TRBJ2-7, the V gene TRBV27; the match to TRBD1 covers 7 bases. The CDR3 covers 14 residues. Germline loops: CDR1 MNHEY, CDR2 SMNVEV (reference sequence). V was pared by 2 bases and J by 3 bases, with 4 bases of the junction left unmatched. The CDR3 spells CASSLKGARYEQYV. CDR3 bases: TGTGCCAGCAGTTTAAAGGGGGCGCGCTACGAGCAGTACGTC.